The rows below give T cell receptor beta chains drawn from one sample of a study of molecular identifiers for immune sequencing clone quantification. TCRdb used MiXCR to reprocess the PCR reads, holding one entry per CDR3 protein. Here the sample spans about 320,000 distinct CDR3 sequences, 20% to 25% being singletons. Sequencing was performed on naive CD8+ T cells from blood, with Jurkat cell RNA spiked in. These receptors all come from a human donor in good health. Some libraries in this study had Jurkat cell RNA spiked in. CDR3s include the opening cysteine and the closing phenylalanine or tryptophan. The order of the fields is clone size, J gene, V gene, D gene, CDR3 length, CDR3 DNA, CDR3 protein. The D gene is left open where the match is weak. A row's size may be missing; if present it is once, few, many or a size class.

>few|TRBJ2-7|TRBV27|NA|15
TGTGCCAGCAGTCCAACCGGCCTTCTGGCCCACGAGCAGTACTTC
CASSPTGLLAHEQYF
>many|TRBJ2-3|TRBV5-1|NA|15
TGCGCCAGCAGCTCCGGGACGCAAGTCACAGATACGCAGTATTTT
CASSSGTQVTDTQYF
>many|TRBJ1-2|TRBV12-3/TRBV12-4|NA|14
TGTGCCAGCACAAATGAGACAGAGTCCTATGGCTACACCTTC
CASTNETESYGYTF
>many|TRBJ1-1|TRBV19|NA|13
TGTGCCAGTAGTATTCCCAGGGGACTTGAAGCTTTCTTT
CASSIPRGLEAFF
>few|TRBJ2-3|TRBV24-1|NA|14
TGTGCCACCAGTGACTACAGGAGCACAGATACGCAGTATTTT
CATSDYRSTDTQYF
>many|TRBJ2-1|TRBV28|NA|14
TGTGCCAGCAGTCCCTACCCGGAGGCGATTGAGCAGTTCTTC
CASSPYPEAIEQFF
>NA|TRBJ2-1|TRBV6-2/TRBV6-3|TRBD2|16
TGTGCCAGCAGTTCGGTTACTAGCGGGGGACACAATGAGCAGTTCTTC
CASSSVTSGGHNEQFF
>many|TRBJ2-7|TRBV13|NA|15
TGTGCCAGCAGCTTATCGGGCGGGGACTCCTACGAGCAGTACTTC
CASSLSGGDSYEQYF
>NA|TRBJ1-4|TRBV28|NA|14
TGTGCCAGCAACCGGTGGGGGACTAATGAAAAACTGTTTTTT
CASNRWGTNEKLFF
>many|TRBJ2-7|TRBV19|NA|13
TGTGCCAGTAGTCCTTCTTCGTTCTACGAGCAGTACTTC
CASSPSSFYEQYF
>few|TRBJ1-1|TRBV5-4|NA|13
TGTGCCAACGGGGATGAAATGAACACTGAAGCTTTCTTT
CANGDEMNTEAFF
>many|TRBJ1-5|TRBV12-3/TRBV12-4|NA|15
TGTGCCAGCAGCCCCCCCAGGGCCGGCAATCAGCCCCAGCATTTT
CASSPPRAGNQPQHF
>many|TRBJ2-4|TRBV5-6|NA|12
TGTGCCAGCAGCTTGGGCGCAATAGGGGAGTACTTC
CASSLGAIGEYF
>NA|TRBJ1-1|TRBV12-3/TRBV12-4|NA|12
TGTGCCAGCAGTTCCTTAGGGGCAGAAGCTTTCTTT
CASSSLGAEAFF
>many|TRBJ2-3|TRBV29-1|NA|15
TGCAGCGTTGAAGTCGGGCACGAAACCCCAGATACGCAGTATTTT
CSVEVGHETPDTQYF
>many|TRBJ2-6|TRBV28|TRBD1|18
TGTGCCAGCAGTTTACTCCAGGGGGCCATCTCTGGGGCCAACGTCCTGACTTTC
CASSLLQGAISGANVLTF
>many|TRBJ1-4|TRBV4-1|NA|16
TGCGCCAGCAGCCAAGCGGGAGCGGGAACTAATGAAAAACTGTTTTTT
CASSQAGAGTNEKLFF
>many|TRBJ2-2|TRBV19|TRBD1|14
TGTGCCAGTAGTCCCGGGACAGACACCGGGGAGCTGTTTTTT
CASSPGTDTGELFF
>few|TRBJ1-1|TRBV27|TRBD1|16
TGTGCCAGCAGTCCCCACCCGGGACAGGGAGACACTGAAGCTTTCTTT
CASSPHPGQGDTEAFF
>NA|TRBJ2-7|TRBV7-2|TRBD2|16
TGTGCCAGCAGCTTAGTTCCTAGCGGACGAGACTACGAGCAGTACTTC
CASSLVPSGRDYEQYF
>few|TRBJ2-7|TRBV19|TRBD1|14
TGTGCCAGTAGTATGGACAGGACCGGTTACGAGCAGTACTTC
CASSMDRTGYEQYF
>NA|TRBJ2-3|TRBV7-4|TRBD2|16
TGTGCCAGCAGCCCGAATCGGCGGGAGGAGGTAGATACGCAGTATTTT
CASSPNRREEVDTQYF
>NA|TRBJ1-5|TRBV4-1|NA|17
TGCGCCAGCAGCCAAGTCGAAGAATCCTATAGCAATCAGCCCCAGCATTTT
CASSQVEESYSNQPQHF
>few|TRBJ2-1|TRBV27|NA|15
TGTGCCAGCAGTTTGTCCGGGGTCTACTACAATGAGCAGTTCTTC
CASSLSGVYYNEQFF
>many|TRBJ1-1|TRBV29-1|NA|14
TGCAGCGTTGCTGACATGGCCATGAACACTGAAGCTTTCTTT
CSVADMAMNTEAFF
>many|TRBJ1-3|TRBV29-1|NA|13
TGCAGCGCCGCCGGTTGGGCTGGAAACACCATATATTTT
CSAAGWAGNTIYF
>many|TRBJ2-7|TRBV7-6|NA|14
TGTGCCAGCAGCTTAGGGGGCGTAAACTACGAGCAGTACTTC
CASSLGGVNYEQYF
>many|TRBJ2-3|TRBV28|NA|15
TGTGCCAGCAGGGCACAGGGTGAGGGCACAGATACGCAGTATTTT
CASRAQGEGTDTQYF
>many|TRBJ1-5|TRBV4-1|TRBD1|15
TGCGCCAGCAGCCAAGAAGACAGGGGGTGGCAGCCCCAGCATTTT
CASSQEDRGWQPQHF
>NA|TRBJ2-5|TRBV6-1|NA|13
TGTGCCAGCAGTGATTCGACATCTTGGGCCCAGTACTTC
CASSDSTSWAQYF
>many|TRBJ2-7|TRBV12-3/TRBV12-4|NA|15
TGTGCCAGCAGTCCGAGGCAGGGTGCAAACTACGAGCAGTACTTC
CASSPRQGANYEQYF
>few|TRBJ2-3|TRBV28|TRBD1|15
TGTGCCAGCAGTCCCCGCGAGACAGGGGCAGATACGCAGTATTTT
CASSPRETGADTQYF
>NA|TRBJ2-3|TRBV3-1|TRBD2|17
TGTGCCAGCAGCCAAGATCTACTAGCGGGTTCAACAGATACGCAGTATTTT
CASSQDLLAGSTDTQYF
>few|TRBJ2-2|TRBV7-6|NA|18
TGTGCCAGCAGCTTAGAAGGCAGCCTGCCGTTTGGCACCGGGGAGCTGTTTTTT
CASSLEGSLPFGTGELFF
>many|TRBJ2-7|TRBV20-1|TRBD2|15
TGCAGTGCTAGAGATGCGGGACTAGCGAACTACGAGCAGTACTTC
CSARDAGLANYEQYF
>many|TRBJ2-7|TRBV6-5|TRBD1|14
TGTGCCAGCAGTTACGGGACAGGCCACTACGAGCAGTACTTC
CASSYGTGHYEQYF
>few|TRBJ2-3|TRBV11-2|NA|16
TGTGCCAGCAGCTTAGAATACGGTCTAAGGGGGGATACGCAGTATTTT
CASSLEYGLRGDTQYF
>many|TRBJ2-5|TRBV29-1|TRBD2|16
TGCAGCGTTGATGGACTAGCGGGAGGGCCTCAAGAGACCCAGTACTTC
CSVDGLAGGPQETQYF
>many|TRBJ2-1|TRBV24-1|NA|14
TGTGCCACCAGTGATTCAGGACAGTATAATGAGCAGTTCTTC
CATSDSGQYNEQFF
>many|TRBJ2-7|TRBV5-4|TRBD1|14
TGTGCCAGCAGCTTACGGGACAGGACCTACGAGCAGTACTTC
CASSLRDRTYEQYF
>many|TRBJ2-7|TRBV14|NA|12
TGTGCCAGCAGCCAGAAGCCCTCCGAGCAGTACTTC
CASSQKPSEQYF
>many|TRBJ2-3|TRBV5-6|NA|17
TGTGCCAGCAGCTTGCCCGAAAAATATTTAAGCACAGATACGCAGTATTTT
CASSLPEKYLSTDTQYF
>many|TRBJ1-3|TRBV4-1|NA|15
TGCGCCAGCAGCCAAGATATGGGGCCTGGAAACACCATATATTTT
CASSQDMGPGNTIYF
>many|TRBJ1-2|TRBV5-6|NA|16
TGTGCCAGCAGCTTGGCCTGGGACCTGGGAATTTATGGCTACACCTTC
CASSLAWDLGIYGYTF
>NA|TRBJ2-2|TRBV20-1|NA|13
TGCAGTGCCAAGGGACTTCACACCGGGGAGCTGTTTTTT
CSAKGLHTGELFF